The 2 T cell receptor beta chains presented below share a single source sample, sequenced in a study of T cell responses to AZD1222 COVID-19 vaccine. Sequencing used immunoSEQ multiplex PCR; TCRdb keeps in-frame clones, though not all of them. The table lists about 150,000 clones, approximately 85% of them singletons. The sequenced sample was peripheral blood, obtained on day 0 of MenACWY control vaccination. These receptors all stem from an adult in good health.

The chain recombines TRBV10-3 with TRBJ1-1; 9 bases agree with TRBD1. The J segment lost 5 bases and the V segment lost 6 bases, leaving 10 bases of the junction unmatched. The CDR3 loop spans 15 amino acids. Germline V lookup: CDR1 ENHRY, CDR2 SYGVKD. The CDR3 nucleotides are TGTGCCATCAGCCGGGACAGGGTATCGGGGACTGAAGCTTTCTTT. Encoded protein: CAISRDRVSGTEAFF.

The chain recombines TRBV9 with TRBJ2-1, with D possibly being TRBD2 (6 bases). Deletions cut 2 bases from V and 6 bases from J, with 9 bases between. The CDR3 consists of 13 residues. CDR1 is SGDLS, CDR2 YYNGEE, per germline. The CDR3 region has the DNA TGTGCCAGCAGCGTGCGGGGTGGCAATGAGCAGTTCTTC. Its translation is CASSVRGGNEQFF.